Shown below are 21 T cell receptor beta chains from a single sample sequenced in a study of cytotoxic CD8 clonotypes in ibrutinib-treated CLL. The protocol was immunoSEQ multiplex PCR, while the TCRdb copy is restricted to in-frame clones and leaves out a portion. The sample shows roughly 130,000 clones, 75% to 85% of them seen only once. The input for sequencing was PBMCs, taken after 12 months of ibrutinib treatment. These receptors all come from a human donor with chronic lymphocytic leukemia.

The rearrangement joins TRBV28 to TRBJ1-1, with TRBD1 matching 8 bases. Trimming took 6 bases from V and 6 from J; bases not matched to a gene: 6. There are 13 residues in the CDR3. Germline V CDR1 and CDR2: MDHEN, SYDVKM. The CDR3 here is CASSQGATPEAFF. The DNA for the CDR3 is TGTGCCAGCAGCCAGGGGGCAACGCCTGAAGCTTTCTTT.

This clone was seen only once. This chain links TRBV18 with TRBJ2-6; 7 nucleotides agree with TRBD1. The CDR3 is made up of 17 amino acids. The ends lost 3 bases at V and 2 bases at J; junction bases unmatched: 7. Germline V CDR1 and CDR2: KGHSH, LQKENI. The CDR3 nucleotides are TGTGCCAGCTCACCCCTAGGGGGCCGAGCTGGGGCCAACGTCCTGACTTTC. This sequence encodes CASSPLGGRAGANVLTF.

The chain joins TRBV11-2 to TRBJ1-2, with D unclear. This CDR3 has 13 amino acids. V was cut by 6 bases and J by 3 bases, with 11 bases left in between. CDR1 and CDR2 (germline): SGHAT, FQNNGV. The CDR3 DNA follows: TGTGCCAGCAGGTCAACACTCCACTATGGCTACACCTTC. Its protein product is CASRSTLHYGYTF. Complete variable domain (other parts from reference TRBV11-2 and TRBJ1-2): EAGVAQSPRYKIIEKRQSVAFWCNPISGHATLYWYQQILGQGPKLLIQFQNNGVVDDSQLPKDRFSAERLKGVDSTLKIQPAKLEDSAVYLCASRSTLHYGYTFGSGTRLTVV.

This clone was seen a handful of times. This CDR3 is CASSDSSNRPNTEAFF. CDR3 DNA: TGCGCCAGCAGTGATAGTAGTAACAGACCAAACACTGAAGCTTTCTTT. This chain uses TRBV10-1 with TRBJ1-1; D remains unclear. The CDR3 is 16 residues long. V was clipped by 3 bases and J by 2 bases, with 16 bases between them. Germline CDR1 reads WNHNN; CDR2 reads SYGVQD (reference sequence).

This clone was seen only a few times. The CDR3 coding sequence is TGCGCCAGCAGCGTAGGGACAGATCATTACAATCAGCCCCAGCATTTT. Protein product: CASSVGTDHYNQPQHF. The rearrangement joins TRBV5-1 to TRBJ1-5; 7 positions agree with TRBD1. The CDR3 contains 16 residues. CDR1 and CDR2 (germline): SGHRS, YFSETQ. V lost 4 bases, J lost 3 bases, and 10 bases stayed unmatched.

This chain connects TRBV15 to TRBJ2-7; D is possibly TRBD2 (5 bases). Germline loops: CDR1 LNHNV, CDR2 YYDKDF (reference sequence). The CDR3 spans 18 residues. V gave up 0 bases and J gave up 4 bases, with 22 bases separating them. The chain's CDR3 is CATSRDQIGVVRAYEQYF. In DNA, the CDR3 is TGTGCCACCAGCAGAGATCAAATCGGGGTTGTTAGGGCGTACGAGCAGTACTTC.

The chain links TRBV7-2 to TRBJ2-2; 8 bases line up with TRBD2. Trimming removed 4 bases from V and 5 bases from J; junction bases left unmatched: 15. CDR3 length: 18 amino acids. Germline CDR1 reads SGHTA; CDR2 reads FQGNSA. The CDR3 sequence is CASSSRTGRALATGELFF. The DNA of the CDR3 is TGTGCCAGCAGCTCACGGACCGGGAGGGCCCTAGCTACCGGGGAGCTGTTTTTT. The full variable domain, with the rest looked up from reference TRBV7-2 and TRBJ2-2, is GAGVSQSPSNKVTEKGKDVELRCDPISGHTALYWYRQSLGQGLEFLIYFQGNSAPDKSGLPSDRFSAERTGGSVSTLTIQRTQQEDSAVYLCASSSRTGRALATGELFFGEGSRLTVL.

CDR3 DNA sequence: TGTGCCAGCAGCGTAGAGGGCCAAGAGACCCAGTACTTC. This encodes CASSVEGQETQYF. The rearrangement joins TRBV9 to TRBJ2-5; D gene uncertain. The CDR3 length is 13 residues. The V gene lost 0 bases and the J gene lost 1 base, with 4 bases spanning the gap. In germline, CDR1 is SGDLS, CDR2 YYNGEE.

The chain uses TRBV5-1 and TRBJ2-1; D perhaps matches TRBD1 (5 bases). Trimming shortened V by 4 bases and J by 6 bases, and 17 bases separated the two germline ends. From germline, CDR1 is SGHRS and CDR2 YFSETQ. The CDR3 totals 15 residues. The CDR3 region is CASSSSGSSSNEQFF. The CDR3 bases are TGCGCCAGCAGCAGTTCAGGGTCGAGTAGCAATGAGCAGTTCTTC.

The chain has TRBV10-3 and TRBJ2-1; 9 bases align to TRBD2. V lost 4 bases to trimming and J lost 10 bases; unmatched junction nucleotides: 14. The germline gives CDR1 ENHRY, CDR2 SYGVKD. The CDR3 consists of 16 residues. The CDR3 bases are TGTGCCATCAGTGGTCCCTCGGGGGGGCTAGCGGGAGAGCAGTTCTTC. Protein product: CAISGPSGGLAGEQFF.

The chain uses TRBV28 and TRBJ1-5, with 9 bases lining up with TRBD1. Germline lookup yields CDR1 MDHEN and CDR2 SYDVKM. The CDR3 loop spans 15 amino acids. J was trimmed by 6 bases and V by 6 bases; bases with no gene match: 9. CDR3 region: CASSPMGDRVQPQHF. The CDR3 DNA is TGTGCCAGCAGCCCGATGGGGGACAGGGTTCAGCCCCAGCATTTT. Full variable domain (rest looked up from reference TRBV28 and TRBJ1-5): DVKVTQSSRYLVKRTGEKVFLECVQDMDHENMFWYRQDPGLGLRLIYFSYDVKMKEKGDIPEGYSVSREKKERFSLILESASTNQTSMYLCASSPMGDRVQPQHFGDGTRLSIL.

About this clone itself: This specimen includes other DNA sequences encoding the same CDR3. J is TRBJ1-1 and V is TRBV18; D ambiguous. The CDR3 length is 13 residues. The germline V gene encodes CDR1 KGHSH and CDR2 LQKENI. V lost 3 bases and J 3 bases, leaving 8 bases between the germline ends. The CDR3 DNA is TGTGCCAGCTCACCGGCCGGGGACACTGAAGCTTTCTTT. It yields the protein CASSPAGDTEAFF.

The rearrangement links TRBV6-1 to TRBJ1-2; no firm D call. Germline-derived CDR1 and CDR2 are MNHNS and SASEGT. Trimming removed 1 base at V and 0 bases at J, with 12 bases between. This CDR3 contains 16 residues. In nucleotides, the CDR3 is TGTGCCAGCAGTGAAGAGGTCTCGTTCACTAACTATGGCTACACCTTC. Its translation is CASSEEVSFTNYGYTF.

This chain uses TRBV5-5 with TRBJ2-1; D may be TRBD2 (5 bases). V was clipped by 2 bases and J by 4 bases, with 13 bases between them. There are 15 residues in the CDR3. From germline, CDR1 is SGHKS and CDR2 YYEKEE (reference sequence). CDR3 protein: CASSLWGVGYNEQFF. CDR3 in DNA: TGTGCCAGCAGCTTATGGGGAGTGGGATACAATGAGCAGTTCTTC. Filled out from reference TRBV5-5 and TRBJ2-1, the complete variable domain reads DAGVTQSPTHLIKTRGQQVTLRCSPISGHKSVSWYQQVLGQGPQFIFQYYEKEERGRGNFPDRFSARQFPNYSSELNVNALLLGDSALYLCASSLWGVGYNEQFFGPGTRLTVL.

The chain has TRBV5-1 and TRBJ1-4; D is possibly TRBD1 (5 bases). V dropped 5 bases and J dropped 5 bases, with 13 bases sitting between them. CDR3 length: 14 residues. Germline CDR1 SGHRS, CDR2 YFSETQ. Here the CDR3 reads CASREGTVNEKLFF. As DNA, the CDR3 is TGCGCCAGCAGAGAGGGGACGGTAAATGAAAAACTGTTTTTT.

The J gene is TRBJ2-7, the V gene TRBV9, with D perhaps matching TRBD1 or TRBD2 (5 bases each). The V gene lost 4 bases and the J gene lost 1 base, with 15 bases spanning the gap. Germline CDR1 is SGDLS and CDR2 is YYNGEE. The CDR3 has 15 amino acids. CDR3 protein: CASSPTGTASYEQYF. As DNA, the CDR3 is TGTGCCAGCAGCCCCACTGGGACCGCGTCCTACGAGCAGTACTTC.

The chain has TRBV7-2 and TRBJ2-7; 10 bases match TRBD2. The CDR3 totals 17 residues. Unmatched junction bases numbered 12, after V lost 0 bases and J lost 7 bases. Germline V gene lookup returns CDR1 SGHTA and CDR2 FQGNSA. Here the CDR3 reads CASSLAALRLAGDEQYF. The CDR3 DNA is TGTGCCAGCAGCTTAGCAGCACTTCGGCTAGCGGGAGATGAGCAGTACTTC.

The CDR3 loop is CASRETGGRTDTQYF. CDR3 bases: TGTGCCAGCAGGGAGACGGGAGGGCGCACAGATACGCAGTATTTT. The V gene is TRBV11-2, the J gene TRBJ2-3, with TRBD2 identical over 8 bases. After removal of 6 bases from V and 1 base from J, the junction contained 6 bases not matched to a gene. The CDR3 consists of 15 residues. Germline V gives CDR1 SGHAT, CDR2 FQNNGV.

This clone came up once. The chain combines TRBV5-5 with TRBJ2-6; maybe TRBD2 (7 bases). Germline V gene lookup returns CDR1 SGHKS and CDR2 YYEKEE (reference sequence). The V end lost 4 bases, the J end lost 1 base, and 21 bases lay between the germline ends. This CDR3 contains 19 residues. CDR3 sequence reads: CASSPWGGRFGSGANVLTF. The CDR3 DNA sequence: TGTGCCAGCAGCCCCTGGGGGGGGCGCTTCGGTTCTGGGGCCAACGTCCTGACTTTC.

This clone was observed a handful of times. CDR3 residues: CASSSRTNTEAFF. CDR3 DNA: TGTGCCAGCAGTTCGAGGACGAACACTGAAGCTTTCTTT. The rearrangement joins TRBV27 to TRBJ1-1; D uncertain. The CDR3 loop spans 13 amino acids. CDR1 and CDR2 from the germline V gene are MNHEY and SMNVEV (reference sequence). V lost 4 bases to trimming and J lost 1 base, with 7 bases between them.

CDR3 in amino acids: CASSMNPGDYNEQFF. The CDR3 nucleotides read TGTGCCAGTAGTATGAACCCTGGGGACTACAATGAGCAGTTCTTC. The rearrangement uses TRBV19 and TRBJ2-1; D unclear. The V and J ends lost 3 bases and 3 bases respectively, with 12 bases between them. The germline V gene has CDR1 LNHDA and CDR2 SQIVND (reference sequence). This CDR3 comprises 15 residues.